A single sample is the source of the 26 T cell receptor beta chains below, sequenced in a study of cytomegalovirus exposure and HLA in healthy donors. The PCR was carried out with 60 Vbeta primers and 13 Jbeta primers. Generated by immunoSEQ multiplex PCR, the TCRdb table keeps only in-frame clones and is missing some. Seen here are about 76,000 clones, 80% to 90% observed once, and the top ten hold 1.9%. The specimen sequenced was PBMCs. These receptors originate from a woman aged 25 to 45 in good health and CMV-seronegative.

Details on this clone: A junction boundary mismatches the germline segment, possibly from a read error. This rearrangement joins TRBV7-2 to TRBJ2-7, with TRBD2 matching over 11 bases. Germline loops: CDR1 SGHTA, CDR2 FQGNSA. CDR3 length: 14 residues. CDR3 nucleotides: TGTGCCAGCCGCTTAGCGGGAGGGACGTACGAGCAGTACTTC. Its translation is CASRLAGGTYEQYF.

The chain couples TRBV4-1 to TRBJ1-4; tentative D call: TRBD1 (5 bases). The CDR3 covers 16 residues. V was shortened by 1 base and J by 0 bases, with 9 bases between the two germline ends. Germline values: CDR1 MGHRA, CDR2 YSYEKL. The CDR3 sequence is CASSQVAGATNEKLFF. The CDR3 DNA follows: TGCGCCAGCAGCCAAGTTGCGGGGGCAACTAATGAAAAACTGTTTTTT.

This clone is a singleton in its sample. The chain employs TRBV5-1 and TRBJ1-4; 7 nucleotides line up with TRBD1. The V gene's germline CDR1 is SGHRS and CDR2 YFSETQ. This CDR3 comprises 14 residues. V was clipped by 5 bases and J by 5 bases; unmatched bases: 6. The CDR3 reads CASRLGGANEKLFF. In nucleotides, the CDR3 is TGCGCCAGCAGGTTAGGGGGCGCGAATGAAAAACTGTTTTTT.

This sequence joins TRBV5-1 and TRBJ2-5; 9 bases are a match to TRBD2. The germline CDR1 and CDR2 sequences are SGHRS and YFSETQ. The CDR3 runs 16 residues. After removal of 1 base from V and 5 bases from J, the junction contained 9 bases not matched to a gene. CDR3 in amino acids: CASSLSTSGLLETQYF. The CDR3 nucleotides are TGCGCCAGCAGCTTGAGTACTAGCGGGTTATTGGAGACCCAGTACTTC.

The chain couples TRBV5-1 to TRBJ2-5; 8 bases agree with TRBD2. The CDR3 covers 13 residues. Germline values: CDR1 SGHRS, CDR2 YFSETQ. J gave up 5 bases and V 4 bases, and 4 bases lay outside the gene matches. The CDR3 region has the DNA TGCGCCAGCAGCACGGGAGGGCCGGAGACCCAGTACTTC. This translates into CASSTGGPETQYF.

The chain is built from TRBV18 and TRBJ1-5, with D tentatively TRBD1 (5 bases). CDR1 is KGHSH, CDR2 LQKENI, per germline. The CDR3 sequence is 16 residues long. The V end lost 5 bases, the J end lost 0 bases, and 14 bases lay between the germline ends. The CDR3 nucleotides are TGTGCCAGCTCAGCCACGGGAGGGGTTAGCAATCAGCCCCAGCATTTT. As protein: CASSATGGVSNQPQHF.

The J gene is TRBJ2-2, the V gene TRBV30; maybe TRBD1 (5 bases). Trimming shortened V by 3 bases and J by 4 bases, and 9 bases separated the two germline ends. The CDR3 is made up of 13 amino acids. From germline, CDR1 is GTSNPN and CDR2 SVGIG (reference sequence). The CDR3 loop is CAWSRVTTGELFF. CDR3 coding DNA: TGTGCCTGGAGCAGGGTAACCACCGGGGAGCTGTTTTTT.

The chain couples TRBV10-3 to TRBJ2-5; 7 nucleotides align to TRBD1. The V gene's germline CDR1 is ENHRY and CDR2 SYGVKD. With V trimmed by 6 bases and J by 1 base, 8 bases remained unmatched. The CDR3 is made up of 15 amino acids. CDR3 sequence: CAIRGDSATQETQYF. The CDR3 DNA reads as TGTGCCATCAGGGGGGACAGCGCAACCCAAGAGACCCAGTACTTC.

The gene calls are TRBV10-3 and TRBJ2-7; 7 nucleotides agree with TRBD2. The CDR3 sequence is 16 residues long. J lost 4 bases, V lost 6 bases, and 15 bases had no gene match. CDR1 and CDR2 (germline): ENHRY, SYGVKD. The CDR3 DNA reads TGTGCCATCAGCGACACAGGTAAAGCGGGAAGATACGAGCAGTACTTC. Translating gives CAISDTGKAGRYEQYF.

V gene TRBV28 combines with J gene TRBJ1-5, with D tentatively TRBD1 (5 bases). The CDR3 sequence is 16 residues long. Trimming pared 5 bases from V and 4 bases from J, leaving 18 bases between. Germline lookup yields CDR1 MDHEN and CDR2 SYDVKM. The CDR3 DNA sequence: TGTGCCAGCAGTCCCCAAGCAGGGTTAGGGAATCAGCCCCAGCATTTT. Protein: CASSPQAGLGNQPQHF.

With respect to this clone: Relative to the germline gene, one junction end is altered; a read error may explain this. Other DNA sequences within the sample encode an identical CDR3. The CDR3 region is CASSWGDFDGYTF. CDR3 DNA: TGTGCCAGCAGCTGGGGGGACTTTGATGGCTATACCTTC. The chain couples TRBV5-6 to TRBJ1-2, with D possibly TRBD1 on 5 matching bases. Germline loops: CDR1 SGHDT, CDR2 YYEEEE. The CDR3 consists of 13 residues.

The CDR3 here is CSATRREQFF. CDR3 nucleotide sequence: TGCAGTGCTACCAGGCGTGAGCAGTTCTTC. The chain joins TRBV20-1 to TRBJ2-1; D ambiguous. The CDR3 extends over 10 amino acids. V shed 4 bases and J shed 9 bases, with 7 bases lying between them. CDR1 is DFQATT and CDR2 is SNEGSKA in the germline V gene (reference sequence).

The chain uses TRBV19 and TRBJ2-4; unclear D gene. V lost 4 bases and J lost 0, with 4 bases in between. This CDR3 is built from 13 residues. The germline CDR1 and CDR2 sequences are LNHDA and SQIVND (reference sequence). CDR3 nucleotide sequence: TGTGCCAGTAGTACCGGAGCCAAAAACATTCAGTACTTC. Protein sequence: CASSTGAKNIQYF.

J is TRBJ1-4 and V is TRBV18, with 9 bases identical to TRBD1. The trim removed 4 bases at V and 7 bases at J, leaving 19 bases unmatched. Germline CDR1 reads KGHSH; CDR2 reads LQKENI. This CDR3 is built from 19 residues. The chain's CDR3 is CASSLLNPTTGTGSEKLFF. CDR3 nucleotide sequence: TGTGCCAGCTCACTTCTCAATCCTACCACCGGGACAGGGAGTGAAAAACTGTTTTTT.

The chain recombines TRBV11-2 with TRBJ2-7; D is undetermined. Trimming pared 5 bases from V and 3 bases from J, leaving 14 bases between. The CDR3 covers 14 residues. Looked up from germline, CDR1 is SGHAT and CDR2 is FQNNGV. The CDR3 loop reads CASSLTGFSYEQYF. CDR3 sequence (DNA): TGTGCCAGCAGCCTTACGGGTTTCAGCTACGAGCAGTACTTC. Filled out from reference TRBV11-2 and TRBJ2-7, the complete variable domain reads EAGVAQSPRYKIIEKRQSVAFWCNPISGHATLYWYQQILGQGPKLLIQFQNNGVVDDSQLPKDRFSAERLKGVDSTLKIQPAKLEDSAVYLCASSLTGFSYEQYFGPGTRLTVT.

This clone appeared once. The V and J genes are TRBV6-1 and TRBJ2-1; TRBD1 is a possible D gene (6 bases). The V and J ends lost 5 bases and 10 bases respectively, with 21 bases between them. The CDR3 has 15 residues. CDR1 MNHNS and CDR2 SASEGT come from the germline V gene. The CDR3: CASSSQGSSGSEQFF. CDR3 in DNA: TGTGCCAGCAGTTCACAGGGTAGCTCAGGAAGCGAGCAGTTCTTC.

The rearrangement uses TRBV11-2 and TRBJ2-3; TRBD2 is a possible D gene (6 bases). The CDR3 sequence is 16 residues long. CDR1 is SGHAT, CDR2 FQNNGV, per germline. Trimming pared 5 bases from V and 1 base from J, leaving 16 bases between. In DNA, the CDR3 is TGTGCCAGCAGCGGTAGCGGTCGCAGGGGCACAGATACGCAGTATTTT. As protein: CASSGSGRRGTDTQYF. Looking up the rest from reference TRBV11-2 and TRBJ2-3 gives the full variable domain: EAGVAQSPRYKIIEKRQSVAFWCNPISGHATLYWYQQILGQGPKLLIQFQNNGVVDDSQLPKDRFSAERLKGVDSTLKIQPAKLEDSAVYLCASSGSGRRGTDTQYFGPGTRLTVL.

V gene TRBV5-4 combines with J gene TRBJ2-6; the D gene is possibly TRBD1 (6 bases). Trimming stripped 4 bases from V and 2 bases from J, with 13 bases between. Per germline, CDR1 SGHNT and CDR2 YYREEE (reference sequence). The CDR3 runs 16 residues. The chain's CDR3 is CASSPGGGTGANVLTF. Written as DNA, the CDR3 is TGTGCCAGCAGCCCTGGTGGGGGCACTGGGGCCAACGTCCTGACTTTC.

J is TRBJ2-1 and V is TRBV7-2; the D is unclear. Trimming removed 5 bases at V and 1 base at J, with 12 bases between. This CDR3 has 15 amino acids. Germline V CDR1 and CDR2: SGHTA, FQGNSA. The CDR3 here is CASSLETQSYNEQFF. The CDR3 coding sequence is TGTGCCAGCAGCCTGGAGACTCAATCCTACAATGAGCAGTTCTTC.

V usage is TRBV4-2 and J usage is TRBJ2-1; 9 bases map to TRBD1. CDR3 length equals 16 residues. Germline CDR1 and CDR2: LGHNA and YNFKEQ. The V gene end was trimmed by 4 bases and the J gene end by 7 bases; junction bases not matched to a gene: 11. The CDR3 DNA is TGTGCCAGCAGCCTTCGGACAGGGGCGAGTGTGAATGAGCAGTTCTTC. Protein: CASSLRTGASVNEQFF.

This chain links TRBV6-5 with TRBJ1-4; TRBD1 is a possible D gene (6 bases). This CDR3 spans 16 amino acids. V shed 4 bases and J shed 1 base, with 13 bases lying between them. Germline V gives CDR1 MNHEY, CDR2 SVGAGI. CDR3 bases: TGTGCCAGCAGTTGGGGGCGGGGGATAACTAATGAAAAACTGTTTTTT. Translating it yields CASSWGRGITNEKLFF.

The chain carries TRBV7-9 and TRBJ2-6, with D possibly TRBD2 on 6 matching bases. Trimming left V 3 bases short and J 3 bases short, with 9 bases between. CDR3 length: 15 amino acids. Germline-derived CDR1 and CDR2 are SEHNR and FQNEAQ (reference sequence). CDR3: CASSFQGGGANVLTF. CDR3 sequence (DNA): TGTGCCAGCAGCTTTCAGGGAGGTGGGGCCAACGTCCTGACTTTC.

The rearrangement uses TRBV4-3 and TRBJ1-2, with D uncertain. There are 16 residues in the CDR3. In germline, CDR1 is LGHNA, CDR2 YSLEER. The ends were cut back, 1 base at V and 8 bases at J, with 20 bases in the middle. The CDR3 bases are TGCGCCAGCAGCCAAGGTGCCTGGGAATCAAGAGGGGGCTACACCTTC. Amino acids: CASSQGAWESRGGYTF.

The V call is TRBV6-5, the J call TRBJ2-5; 10 bases are shared with TRBD2. Germline lookup yields CDR1 MNHEY and CDR2 SVGAGI. The length of the CDR3 is 16 residues. V lost 0 bases to trimming and J lost 5 bases; unmatched junction nucleotides: 6. The CDR3 protein is CASSYSNLAGVETQYF. DNA for the CDR3: TGTGCCAGCAGTTACTCGAATCTAGCGGGAGTCGAGACCCAGTACTTC.

V usage is TRBV18 and J usage is TRBJ2-2; 7 bases line up with TRBD1. The CDR3 is 15 residues long. Germline V gene sequence: CDR1 KGHSH, CDR2 LQKENI. The trim removed 6 bases at V and 3 bases at J, leaving 7 bases unmatched. The CDR3 DNA follows: TGTGCCAGCTCGGCGGACAGGAGTGACACCGGGGAGCTGTTTTTT. It is translated as CASSADRSDTGELFF.

The chain combines TRBV7-2 with TRBJ2-3; 10 bases match TRBD2. This CDR3 spans 16 amino acids. Losses at the gene ends were 1 base for V and 8 bases for J; bases not matched to a gene: 9. Germline V lookup: CDR1 SGHTA, CDR2 FQGNSA. In nucleotides, the CDR3 is TGTGCCAGCAGCTTAGATTCCGGACTAGCGGCAGGTACGCAGTATTTT. Amino acids: CASSLDSGLAAGTQYF.